The source of this T cell receptor (beta chain) is a study of blood T cell repertoires in COVID-19. Study-wide background: Samples representing acute and convalescent COVID-19 were sourced from the United States, Italy and Spain. T cells, B-cell-depleted T cells, or PBMCs provided the cDNA or gDNA that served as material.

The V end was cut by 8 bases, the J end by 3 bases, with 6 bases between. The CDR3 contains 11 residues. CDR1 is SNHLY and CDR2 is FYNNEI in the germline V gene. As processed by the authors: Estimated nucleated cell counts came from reference gene primer amplification. Libraries were prepared by immunoSEQ multiplex PCR; TCRdb keeps only in-frame clonotypes and omits some of them. V and J calls and clone size follow that table, whereas D and trimming were derived from the DNA. The sample has 300,000 or so clones, 89% seen once; the top ten hold about 6.8%. Sequencing input: peripheral blood. This TCR was recovered from a man younger than 35 who had recovered from COVID-19. V usage is TRBV2 and J usage is TRBJ2-3; possible D gene TRBD2, 5 bases. The CDR3 DNA is TGTGCCAGCGGGAGTACAGATACGCAGTATTTT. Amino acid sequence: CASGSTDTQYF.